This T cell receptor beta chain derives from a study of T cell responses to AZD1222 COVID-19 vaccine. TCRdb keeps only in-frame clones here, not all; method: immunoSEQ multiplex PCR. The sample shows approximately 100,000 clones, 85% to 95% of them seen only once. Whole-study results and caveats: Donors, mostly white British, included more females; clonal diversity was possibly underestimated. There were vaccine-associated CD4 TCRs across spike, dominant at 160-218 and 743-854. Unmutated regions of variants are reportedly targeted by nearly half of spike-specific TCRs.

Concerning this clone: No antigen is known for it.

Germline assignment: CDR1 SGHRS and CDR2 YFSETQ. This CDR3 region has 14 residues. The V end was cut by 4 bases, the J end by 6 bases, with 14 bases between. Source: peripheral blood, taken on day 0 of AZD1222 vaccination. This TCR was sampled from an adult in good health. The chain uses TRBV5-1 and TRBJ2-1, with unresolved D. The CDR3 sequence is CASSEQPSSNEQFF. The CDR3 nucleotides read TGCGCCAGCAGCGAGCAGCCCTCGTCCAATGAGCAGTTCTTC.